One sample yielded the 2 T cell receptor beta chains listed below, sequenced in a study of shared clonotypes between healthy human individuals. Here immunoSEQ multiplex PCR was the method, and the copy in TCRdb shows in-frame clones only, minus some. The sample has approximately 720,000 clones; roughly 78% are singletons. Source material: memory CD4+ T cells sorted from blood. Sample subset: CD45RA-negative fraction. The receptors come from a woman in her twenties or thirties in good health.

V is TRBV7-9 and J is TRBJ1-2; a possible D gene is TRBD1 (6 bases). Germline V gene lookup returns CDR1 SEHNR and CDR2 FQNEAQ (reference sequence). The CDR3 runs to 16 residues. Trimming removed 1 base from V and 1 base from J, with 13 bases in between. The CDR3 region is CASSLGPGESNYGYTF. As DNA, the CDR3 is TGTGCCAGCAGCTTAGGTCCAGGGGAGAGTAACTATGGCTACACCTTC. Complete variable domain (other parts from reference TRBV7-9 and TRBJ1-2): DTGVSQNPRHKITKRGQNVTFRCDPISEHNRLYWYRQTLGQGPEFLTYFQNEAQLEKSRLLSDRFSAERPKGSFSTLEIQRTEQGDSAMYLCASSLGPGESNYGYTFGSGTRLTVV.

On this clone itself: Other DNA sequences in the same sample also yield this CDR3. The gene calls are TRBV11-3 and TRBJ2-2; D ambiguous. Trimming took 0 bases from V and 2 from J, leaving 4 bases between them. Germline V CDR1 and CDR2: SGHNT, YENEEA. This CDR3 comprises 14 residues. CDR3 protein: CASSLDRNTGELFF. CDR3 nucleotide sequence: TGTGCCAGCAGCTTAGATAGAAACACCGGGGAGCTGTTTTTT.